The present entry profiles one TCR beta chain with its context. Its target is unknown. Germline V lookup: CDR1 SGHRS, CDR2 YFSETQ. This CDR3 has 17 amino acids. V was clipped by 0 bases and J by 9 bases; unmatched bases: 12. The record originates from a study of OX40 agonist ivuxolimab in advanced cancers. Study in general: An agonistic anti-OX40 (CD134) antibody, ivuxolimab, was used to treat the patients. Patients in the trial were receiving intravenous ivuxolimab every 2 weeks, at doses of 0.01 to 10 mg/kg.

Sequencing was performed with immunoSEQ multiplex PCR; in TCRdb, only in-frame clones are kept and a portion is missing. The sample has over 80,000 clones, roughly 93% seen once; the top ten hold around 0.35%. Study-level points and caveats: Patients with a partial response at 0.1-3.0 mg/kg had among the lowest clonal expansion.

This chain connects TRBV5-1 to TRBJ2-1; 10 bases align to TRBD2. The source is an adult with an advanced solid tumor such as melanoma, head and neck, liver or kidney cancer. This sample comprised CD4+ or CD8+ T cells sorted from blood, obtained in a trial of the OX40 agonist ivuxolimab. The CDR3 nucleotides read TGCGCCAGCAGCTTGGGAGGGCTCCTAGCGGGAGAGAGTGAGCAGTTCTTC. Its translation: CASSLGGLLAGESEQFF.